This T cell receptor beta chain appears in the sequencing data of a study of beta chain features in type 1 diabetes. Findings and limits, study-wide: In every one of the four CD4+ subsets, TCRB CDR3s were moderately but significantly shorter in Type 1 diabetes patients.

All of the isolated RNA was reverse transcribed, so expressed TCRB transcripts were sequenced. Clones were read by immunoSEQ multiplex PCR, and TCRdb kept only the in-frame ones, dropping some. The repertoire includes 200,000 to 300,000 clones, around 21% of them detected once, and around 0.029% sits in the top ten. This clone was counted only a few times. Its antigen is unidentified. The CDR3 totals 14 residues. From germline, CDR1 is SNHLY and CDR2 FYNNEI. V was pared by 5 bases and J by 2 bases, with 10 bases between. The sequencing sample was made of naive CD4+ T cells from blood. The genes are TRBV2 and TRBJ1-5; TRBD1 is a possible D gene (6 bases). The TCR sequence derives from a woman in her thirties or forties with type 1 diabetes. The CDR3 spells CASSSRQGNQPQHF. For the CDR3, the DNA is TGTGCCAGCAGTTCGAGACAGGGCAATCAGCCCCAGCATTTT.